This record looks at one T cell receptor (beta chain) sequence and its context. The antigen it recognizes is unknown. There are no base qualities to consult, and no much larger clone falls within one base. The sample originates from a study of blood T cell repertoires in COVID-19 (dated by TCRdb to the early 2020s). About the full investigation: Samples covering the acute and convalescent phases of COVID-19 were provided by collaborators in the United States, Italy and Spain. The prospective study material was composed of cDNA or gDNA derived from T cells, B-cell-depleted T cells, or PBMCs. The dataset comprised deeply sampled blood TCRbeta repertoires from subjects exposed to, actively infected with, or recovered from COVID-19. The repertoires were released in a freely available public database intended as a resource for research on the immune response to SARS-CoV-2. The samples were drawn from the first 160 participants of the ongoing ImmuneRACE study and from 950 to 1,500 subjects provided by 6 global collaborators. The sample metadata nearly always contained a de-identified subject ID, COVID-19 status, age in years and sex. Where available, HLA class I and class II types were obtained from metadata supplied by the sample provider rather than from assay-based typing. Findings and caveats that apply to the study as a whole: The quantity of clinical and demographic metadata differed by source and by participant and was supplied without curation.

The immunoSEQ Assay, a bias-controlled multiplex PCR, was used to amplify TCRbeta CDR3 regions from genomic DNA. The paper's data handling went like this. Nucleated cell counts per sample were estimated from amplification of reference gene primers within the assay. To quantify the absolute abundance of each unique TCRbeta CDR3 rearrangement, sequence reads were collapsed and filtered. For each sample, productive Simpson clonality was calculated as the square root of Simpson's diversity index across productive rearrangements. TCRdb retrieved this table from immuneACCESS and kept in-frame rearrangements only. Not all clones are present; in checked studies, unresolved V genes account for under half, and no reason is known for the remainder. That table gives V, J and clone size, and the DNA gave D and trimming. Counted in this sample were roughly 410,000 clones; 80% to 90% of them appeared once. The top ten hold roughly 2.1% of the sample.

Looking up the germline V gene yields CDR1 SGDLS and CDR2 YYNGEE. There are 15 amino acids in the CDR3, from cysteine to phenylalanine inclusive. Only CDR3 DNA is held: 45 bases, read in frame from base 1. V sheds 3 bases and J sheds 5 bases, leaving 14 bases between their ends. In Seattle, one collaborating source enrolled patients while the infection was active and tracked those patients longitudinally over the course of disease. The collaborating institutions used their own protocols to collect whole blood in K2EDTA tubes. For TCRbeta analysis, collaborators shipped samples in one of three forms: frozen whole blood, isolated PBMCs, or DNA extracted from either of those sample types.

This clonotype originated in a woman aged 60-75 years with COVID-19, enrolled during active disease. The chain links TRBV9 with TRBJ2-2, with no confident D gene call. Sequenced: peripheral blood. For the CDR3, the sequence is CASSARSSMTGELFF. The nucleotides are TGTGCCAGCAGCGCCCGTAGTTCTATGACCGGGGAGCTGTTTTTT. The CDR3 plus the reference TRBV9 and TRBJ2-2 genes for the other parts give the full variable domain: DSGVTQTPKHLITATGQRVTLRCSPRSGDLSVYWYQQSLDQGLQFLIQYYNGEERAKGNILERFSAQQFPDLHSELNLSSLELGDSALYFCASSARSSMTGELFFGEGSRLTVL.